This T cell receptor (beta chain) is from a study of T cell repertoires in cytomegalovirus infection. Turning to the study itself: Signatures in public TCR beta sequences pointed to both CMV infection and matching HLA type.

Germline values: CDR1 SGHTA, CDR2 FQGNSA. CDR3 length: 15 amino acids. The J segment lost 4 bases and the V segment lost 7 bases, leaving 10 bases of the junction unmatched. A single record per CDR3 protein comes from TCRdb applying MiXCR to the reads. The sample lists about 320,000 distinct CDR3 sequences, more than 8% occurring once. This clonotype showed up many times. Its cognate antigen is unknown. Whole-study results and caveats: Carriage of CMV together with the relevant HLA was identifiable through cumulative public TCR beta family frequency.

Sequencing input: PBMCs. The rearrangement links TRBV7-2 to TRBJ2-1; 7 nucleotides line up with TRBD2. This sequence originates from a human donor in good health (CMV status not recorded). Some clones in this sample may be carry-over from other donors' samples. The CDR3 sequence is CASTLTAGEYNEQFF. The CDR3 bases are TGTGCCAGCACCCTGACGGCGGGAGAATACAATGAGCAGTTCTTC. Full variable domain (missing parts from reference TRBV7-2 and TRBJ2-1): GAGVSQSPSNKVTEKGKDVELRCDPISGHTALYWYRQSLGQGLEFLIYFQGNSAPDKSGLPSDRFSAERTGGSVSTLTIQRTQQEDSAVYLCASTLTAGEYNEQFFGPGTRLTVL.